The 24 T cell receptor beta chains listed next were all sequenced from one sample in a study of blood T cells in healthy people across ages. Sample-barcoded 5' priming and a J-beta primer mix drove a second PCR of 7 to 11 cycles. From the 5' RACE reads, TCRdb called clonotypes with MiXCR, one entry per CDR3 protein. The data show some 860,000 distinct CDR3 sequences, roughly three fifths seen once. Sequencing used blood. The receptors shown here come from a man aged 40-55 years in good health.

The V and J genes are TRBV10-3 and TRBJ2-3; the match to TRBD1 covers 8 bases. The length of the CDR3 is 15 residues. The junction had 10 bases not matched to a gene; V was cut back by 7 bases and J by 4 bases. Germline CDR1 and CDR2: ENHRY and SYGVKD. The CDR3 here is CAIKARGLGADTQYF. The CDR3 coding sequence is TGTGCCATCAAAGCCAGGGGGCTTGGGGCAGATACGCAGTATTTT.

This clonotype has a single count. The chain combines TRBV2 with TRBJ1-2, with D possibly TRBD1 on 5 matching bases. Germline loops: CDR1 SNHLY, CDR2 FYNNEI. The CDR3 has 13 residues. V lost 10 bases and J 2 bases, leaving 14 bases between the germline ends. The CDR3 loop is CAIPSGPNYGYTF. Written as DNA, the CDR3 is TGTGCCATCCCTTCAGGGCCCAACTATGGCTACACCTTC.

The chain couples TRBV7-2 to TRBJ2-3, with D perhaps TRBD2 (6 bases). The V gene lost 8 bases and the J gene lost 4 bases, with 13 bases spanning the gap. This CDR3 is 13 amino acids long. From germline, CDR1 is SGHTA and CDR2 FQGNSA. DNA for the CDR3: TGTGCCAGCGGTAGCGGAAAGTCAGATACGCAGTATTTT. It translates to CASGSGKSDTQYF.

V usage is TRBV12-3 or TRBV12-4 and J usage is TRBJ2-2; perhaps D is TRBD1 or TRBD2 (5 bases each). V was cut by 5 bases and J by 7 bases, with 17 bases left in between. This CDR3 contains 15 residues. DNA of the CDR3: TGTGCCAGCAGTATGAGGGGAAACTCTGGCGGGGAGCTGTTTTTT. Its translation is CASSMRGNSGGELFF.

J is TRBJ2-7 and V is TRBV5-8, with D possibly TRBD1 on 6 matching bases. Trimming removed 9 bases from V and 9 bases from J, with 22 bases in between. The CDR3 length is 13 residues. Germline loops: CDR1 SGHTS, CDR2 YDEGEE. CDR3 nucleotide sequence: TGTGCCACCAAGGACAGAAATAGTTGGGGGCAGTACTTC. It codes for CATKDRNSWGQYF. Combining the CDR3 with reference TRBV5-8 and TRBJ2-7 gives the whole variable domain EAGVTQSPTHLIKTRGQQATLRCSPISGHTSVYWYQQALGLGLQFLLWYDEGEERNRGNFPPRFSGRQFPNYSSELNVNALELEDSALYLCATKDRNSWGQYFGPGTRLTVT.

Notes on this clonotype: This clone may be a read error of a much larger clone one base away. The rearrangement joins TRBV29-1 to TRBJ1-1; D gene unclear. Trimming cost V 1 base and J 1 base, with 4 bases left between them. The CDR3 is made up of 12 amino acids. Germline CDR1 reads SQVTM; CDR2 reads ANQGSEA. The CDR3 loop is CSVEGENTEAFF. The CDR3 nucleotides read TGCAGCGTTGAAGGGGAGAACACTGAAGCTTTCTTT. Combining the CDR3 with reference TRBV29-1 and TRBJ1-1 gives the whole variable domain SAVISQKPSRDICQRGTSLTIQCQVDSQVTMMFWYRQQPGQSLTLIATANQGSEATYESGFVIDKFPISRPNLTFSTLTVSNMSPEDSSIYLCSVEGENTEAFFGQGTRLTVV.

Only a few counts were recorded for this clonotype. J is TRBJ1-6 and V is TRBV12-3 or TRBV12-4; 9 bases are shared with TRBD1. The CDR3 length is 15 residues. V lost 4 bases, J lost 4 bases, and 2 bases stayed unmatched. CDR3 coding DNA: TGTGCCAGCAGTTACGGGACAGGGTATAATTCACCCCTCCACTTT. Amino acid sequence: CASSYGTGYNSPLHF.

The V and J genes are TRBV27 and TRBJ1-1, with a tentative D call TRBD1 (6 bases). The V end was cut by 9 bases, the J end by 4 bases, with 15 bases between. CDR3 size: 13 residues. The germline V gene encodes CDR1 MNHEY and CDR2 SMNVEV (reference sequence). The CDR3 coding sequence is TGTGCCAGAAAACAGGGTAGGGTCACTGAAGCTTTCTTT. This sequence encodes CARKQGRVTEAFF.

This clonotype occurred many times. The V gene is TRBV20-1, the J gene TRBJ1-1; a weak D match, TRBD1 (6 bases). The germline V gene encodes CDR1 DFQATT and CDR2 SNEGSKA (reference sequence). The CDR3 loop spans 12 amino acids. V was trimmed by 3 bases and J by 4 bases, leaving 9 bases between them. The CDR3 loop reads CSARRRGTEAFF. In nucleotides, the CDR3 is TGCAGTGCTAGGCGCAGGGGCACTGAAGCTTTCTTT.

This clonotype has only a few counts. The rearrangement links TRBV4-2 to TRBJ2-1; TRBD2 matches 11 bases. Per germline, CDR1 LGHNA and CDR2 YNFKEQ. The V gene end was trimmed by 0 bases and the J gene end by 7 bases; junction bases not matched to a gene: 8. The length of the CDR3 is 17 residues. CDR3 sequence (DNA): TGTGCCAGCAGCCAAGATGTAGCTAGCGGGAGGCAGAATGAGCAGTTCTTC. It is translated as CASSQDVASGRQNEQFF.

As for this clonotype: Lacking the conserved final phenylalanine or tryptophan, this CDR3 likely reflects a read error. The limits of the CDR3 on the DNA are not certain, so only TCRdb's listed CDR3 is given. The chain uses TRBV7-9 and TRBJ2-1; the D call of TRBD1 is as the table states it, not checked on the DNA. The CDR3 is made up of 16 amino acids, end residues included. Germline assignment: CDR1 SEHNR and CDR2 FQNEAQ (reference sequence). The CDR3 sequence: CASSLVLGAGANEQFI.

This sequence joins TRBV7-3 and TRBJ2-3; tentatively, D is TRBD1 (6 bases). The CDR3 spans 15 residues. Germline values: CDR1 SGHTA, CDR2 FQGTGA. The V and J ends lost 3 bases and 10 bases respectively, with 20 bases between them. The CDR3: CASSFTGNEKDAQYF. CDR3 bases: TGTGCCAGCAGCTTCACAGGGAATGAAAAGGATGCGCAGTATTTT. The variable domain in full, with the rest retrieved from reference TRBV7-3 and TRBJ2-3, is GAGVSQTPSNKVTEKGKYVELRCDPISGHTALYWYRQSLGQGPEFLIYFQGTGAADDSGLPNDRFFAVRPEGSVSTLKIQRTERGDSAVYLCASSFTGNEKDAQYFGPGTRLTVL.

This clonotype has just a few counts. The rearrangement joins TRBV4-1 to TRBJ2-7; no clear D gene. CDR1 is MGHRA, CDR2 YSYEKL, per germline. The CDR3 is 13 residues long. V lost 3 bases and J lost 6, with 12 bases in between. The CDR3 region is CASSHTTALEQYF. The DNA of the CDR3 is TGCGCCAGCAGCCATACTACAGCCCTCGAGCAGTACTTC.

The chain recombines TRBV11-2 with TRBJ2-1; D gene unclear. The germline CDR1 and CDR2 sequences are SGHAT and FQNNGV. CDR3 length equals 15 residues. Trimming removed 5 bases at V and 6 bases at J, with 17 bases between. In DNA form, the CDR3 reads TGTGCCAGCAGCCCTCTCGGGCCAGTGGGCAATGAGCAGTTCTTC. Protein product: CASSPLGPVGNEQFF.

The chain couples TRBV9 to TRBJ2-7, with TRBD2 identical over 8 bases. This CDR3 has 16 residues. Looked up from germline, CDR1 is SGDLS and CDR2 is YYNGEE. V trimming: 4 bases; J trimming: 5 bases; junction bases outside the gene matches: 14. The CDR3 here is CASSTQAGAGVNEQYF. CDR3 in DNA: TGTGCCAGCAGCACCCAAGCGGGGGCGGGGGTAAACGAGCAGTACTTC.

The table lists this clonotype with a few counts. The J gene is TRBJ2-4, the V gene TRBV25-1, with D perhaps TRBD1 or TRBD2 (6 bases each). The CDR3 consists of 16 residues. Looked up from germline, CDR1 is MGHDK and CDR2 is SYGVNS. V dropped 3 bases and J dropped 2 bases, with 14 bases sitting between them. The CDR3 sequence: CASSDVGGESKNIQYF. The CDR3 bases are TGTGCCAGCAGTGACGTGGGGGGCGAGTCCAAAAACATTCAGTACTTC.

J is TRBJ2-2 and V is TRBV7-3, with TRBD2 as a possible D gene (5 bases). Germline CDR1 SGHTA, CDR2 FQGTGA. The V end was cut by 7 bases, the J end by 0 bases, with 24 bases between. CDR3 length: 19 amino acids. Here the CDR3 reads CASNGGSGPHHPNTGELFF. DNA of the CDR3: TGTGCCAGCAATGGCGGCAGCGGACCCCACCATCCGAACACCGGGGAGCTGTTTTTT.

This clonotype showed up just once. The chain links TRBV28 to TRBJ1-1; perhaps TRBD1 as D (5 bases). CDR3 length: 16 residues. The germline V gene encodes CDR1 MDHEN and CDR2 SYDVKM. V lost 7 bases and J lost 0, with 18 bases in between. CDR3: CASNLRPGTVNTEAFF. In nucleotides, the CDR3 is TGTGCCAGCAACCTACGTCCCGGGACGGTGAACACTGAAGCTTTCTTT.

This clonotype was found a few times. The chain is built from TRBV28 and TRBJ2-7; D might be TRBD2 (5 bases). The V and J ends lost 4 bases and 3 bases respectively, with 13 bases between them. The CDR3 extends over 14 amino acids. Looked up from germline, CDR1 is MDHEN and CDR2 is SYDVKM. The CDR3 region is CASSSPVGLYEQYF. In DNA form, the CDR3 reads TGTGCCAGCAGTTCCCCCGTCGGACTCTACGAGCAGTACTTC.

The CDR3 is CASSQPWLDFYEQYF. CDR3 coding DNA: TGTGCCAGCAGCCAACCCTGGCTAGATTTCTACGAGCAGTACTTC. The chain recombines TRBV5-5 with TRBJ2-7; D is ambiguous. The V gene lost 4 bases and the J gene lost 3 bases, with 17 bases spanning the gap. The CDR3 is 15 residues long. Germline values: CDR1 SGHKS, CDR2 YYEKEE (reference sequence).

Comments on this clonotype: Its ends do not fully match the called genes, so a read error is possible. The DNA of the CDR3 is TGCAGTGTTAGAACACCCCCCTACAATGAGCAGTTCTTC. Its protein product is CSVRTPPYNEQFF. V is TRBV20-1 and J is TRBJ2-1; D gene uncertain. The germline V gene encodes CDR1 DFQATT and CDR2 SNEGSKA (reference sequence). The CDR3 covers 13 residues.

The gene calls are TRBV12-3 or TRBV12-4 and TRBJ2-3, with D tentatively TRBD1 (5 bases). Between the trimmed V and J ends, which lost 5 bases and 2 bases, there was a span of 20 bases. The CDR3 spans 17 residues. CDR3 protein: CASSPILGHTLTDTQYF. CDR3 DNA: TGTGCCAGCAGTCCGATCCTCGGACATACCCTCACAGATACGCAGTATTTT.

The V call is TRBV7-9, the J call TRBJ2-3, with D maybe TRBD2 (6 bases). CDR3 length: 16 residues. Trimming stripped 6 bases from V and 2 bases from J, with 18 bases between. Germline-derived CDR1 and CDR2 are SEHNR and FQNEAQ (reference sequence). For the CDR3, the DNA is TGTGCCAGCAGGTCAATGGGTCGGGGGACCACAGATACGCAGTATTTT. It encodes CASRSMGRGTTDTQYF.

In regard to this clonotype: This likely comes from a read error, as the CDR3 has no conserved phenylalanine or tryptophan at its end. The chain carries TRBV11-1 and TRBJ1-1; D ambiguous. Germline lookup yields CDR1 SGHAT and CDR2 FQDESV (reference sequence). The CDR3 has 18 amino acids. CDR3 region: CASSPIWTGGTRNIEAFL. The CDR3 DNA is TGTGCCAGCAGCCCTATTTGGACGGGCGGCACCAGGAACATTGAAGCTTTCTTA.